This T cell receptor beta chain was identified in a study of T cell changes during pregnancy in multiple sclerosis. Unmatched junction bases numbered 9, after V lost 1 base and J lost 4 bases. In germline, CDR1 is SNHLY, CDR2 FYNNEI. There are 18 residues in the CDR3. Sequencing was performed with immunoSEQ multiplex PCR; in TCRdb, only in-frame clones are kept and a portion is missing. The sample includes almost 50,000 clones, 91% seen only once; the top ten take around 9.6%. The receptor's source is a female donor with multiple sclerosis, enrolled in a pregnancy study. The sample here was CD8+ T cells from peripheral blood mononuclear cells, taken after pregnancy. The rearrangement links TRBV2 to TRBJ2-1; 11 nucleotides line up with TRBD2. The CDR3 here is CASSEGLFIAGGYNEQFF. The CDR3 coding sequence is TGTGCCAGCAGTGAAGGCCTCTTTATAGCGGGGGGGTACAATGAGCAGTTCTTC.